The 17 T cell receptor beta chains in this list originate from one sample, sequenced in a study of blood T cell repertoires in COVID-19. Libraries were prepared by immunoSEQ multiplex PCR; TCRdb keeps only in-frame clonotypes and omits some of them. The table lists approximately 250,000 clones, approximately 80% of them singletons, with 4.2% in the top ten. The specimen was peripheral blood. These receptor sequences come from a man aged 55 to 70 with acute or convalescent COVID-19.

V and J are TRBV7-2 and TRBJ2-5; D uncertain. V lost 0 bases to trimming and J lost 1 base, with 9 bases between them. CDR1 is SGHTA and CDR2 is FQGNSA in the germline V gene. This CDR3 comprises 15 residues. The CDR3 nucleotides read TGTGCCAGCAGCTTAGCCTACCAACTCCAAGAGACCCAGTACTTC. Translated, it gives CASSLAYQLQETQYF.

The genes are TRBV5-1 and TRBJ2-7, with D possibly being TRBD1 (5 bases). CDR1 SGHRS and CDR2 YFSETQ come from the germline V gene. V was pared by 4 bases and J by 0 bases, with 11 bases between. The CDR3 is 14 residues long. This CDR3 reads CASSPIGASYEQYF. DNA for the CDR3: TGCGCCAGCAGCCCGATAGGGGCCTCCTACGAGCAGTACTTC. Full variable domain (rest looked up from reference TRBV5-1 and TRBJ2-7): KAGVTQTPRYLIKTRGQQVTLSCSPISGHRSVSWYQQTPGQGLQFLFEYFSETQRNKGNFPGRFSGRQFSNSRSEMNVSTLELGDSALYLCASSPIGASYEQYFGPGTRLTVT.

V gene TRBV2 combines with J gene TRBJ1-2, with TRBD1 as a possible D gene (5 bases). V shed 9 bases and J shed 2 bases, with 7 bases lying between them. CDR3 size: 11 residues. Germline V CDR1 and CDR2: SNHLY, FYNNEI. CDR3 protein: CARPGNYGYTF. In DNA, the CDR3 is TGTGCCAGGCCAGGGAACTATGGCTACACCTTC. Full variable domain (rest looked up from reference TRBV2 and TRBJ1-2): EPEVTQTPSHQVTQMGQEVILRCVPISNHLYFYWYRQILGQKVEFLVSFYNNEISEKSEIFDDQFSVERPDGSNFTLKIRSTKLEDSAMYFCARPGNYGYTFGSGTRLTVV.

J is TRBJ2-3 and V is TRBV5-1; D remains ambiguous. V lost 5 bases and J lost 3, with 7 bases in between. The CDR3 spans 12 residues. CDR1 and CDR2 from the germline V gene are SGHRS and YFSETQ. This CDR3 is CASSAGTDTQYF. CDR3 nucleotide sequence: TGCGCCAGCAGTGCCGGGACAGATACGCAGTATTTT.

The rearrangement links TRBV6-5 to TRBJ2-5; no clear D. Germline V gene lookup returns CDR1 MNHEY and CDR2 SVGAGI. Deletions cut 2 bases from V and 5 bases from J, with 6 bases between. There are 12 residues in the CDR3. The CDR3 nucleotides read TGTGCCAGCAGTTACGAGGCGGAGACCCAGTACTTC. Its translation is CASSYEAETQYF.

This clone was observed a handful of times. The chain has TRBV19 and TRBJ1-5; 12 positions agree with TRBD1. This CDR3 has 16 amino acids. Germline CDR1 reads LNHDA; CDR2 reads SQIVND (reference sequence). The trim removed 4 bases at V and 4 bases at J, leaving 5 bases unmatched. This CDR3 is CASSRDRGLANQPQHF. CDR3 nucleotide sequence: TGTGCCAGTAGTAGGGACAGGGGGCTGGCGAATCAGCCCCAGCATTTT.

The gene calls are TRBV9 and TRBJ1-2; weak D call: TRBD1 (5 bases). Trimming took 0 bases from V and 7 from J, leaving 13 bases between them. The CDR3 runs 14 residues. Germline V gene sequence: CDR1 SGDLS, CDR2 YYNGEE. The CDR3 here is CASSVDGGTAGYTF. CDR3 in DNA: TGTGCCAGCAGCGTAGACGGCGGGACGGCTGGCTACACCTTC.

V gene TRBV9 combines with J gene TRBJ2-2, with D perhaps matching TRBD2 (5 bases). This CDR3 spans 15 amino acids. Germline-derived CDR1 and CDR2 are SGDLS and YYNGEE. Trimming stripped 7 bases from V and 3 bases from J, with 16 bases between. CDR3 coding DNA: TGTGCCAGCGGGTCACGAGCGGTACACACCGGGGAGCTGTTTTTT. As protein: CASGSRAVHTGELFF.

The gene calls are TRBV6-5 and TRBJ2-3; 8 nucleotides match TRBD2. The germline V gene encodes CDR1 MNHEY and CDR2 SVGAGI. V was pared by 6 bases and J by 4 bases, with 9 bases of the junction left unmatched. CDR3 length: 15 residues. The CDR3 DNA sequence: TGTGCCAGCAGCCCAGGACTAGCCCCCCCAGATACGCAGTATTTT. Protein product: CASSPGLAPPDTQYF.

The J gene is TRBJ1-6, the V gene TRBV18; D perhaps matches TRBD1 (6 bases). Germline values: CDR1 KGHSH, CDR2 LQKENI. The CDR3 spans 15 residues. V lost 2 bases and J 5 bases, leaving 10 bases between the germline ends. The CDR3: CASSPTGLDNSPLHF. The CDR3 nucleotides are TGTGCCAGCTCACCAACAGGGCTAGATAATTCACCCCTCCACTTT. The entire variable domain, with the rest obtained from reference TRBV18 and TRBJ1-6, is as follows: NAGVMQNPRHLVRRRGQEARLRCSPMKGHSHVYWYRQLPEEGLKFMVYLQKENIIDESGMPKERFSAEFPKEGPSILRIQQVVRGDSAAYFCASSPTGLDNSPLHFGNGTRLTVT.

This chain's CDR3 is CASSRGPSGGGETQYF. CDR3 coding DNA: TGCGCCAGCAGCCGGGGGCCTAGCGGGGGAGGGGAGACCCAGTACTTC. The chain couples TRBV5-1 to TRBJ2-5; TRBD2 aligns across 10 bases. V was clipped by 4 bases and J by 5 bases; unmatched bases: 11. The CDR3 runs to 16 residues. Looked up from germline, CDR1 is SGHRS and CDR2 is YFSETQ.

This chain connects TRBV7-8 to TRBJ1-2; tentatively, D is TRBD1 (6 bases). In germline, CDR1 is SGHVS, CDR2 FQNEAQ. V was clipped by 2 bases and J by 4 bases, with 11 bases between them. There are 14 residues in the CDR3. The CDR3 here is CASSLSQGIYGYTF. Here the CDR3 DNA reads TGTGCCAGCAGCTTAAGTCAGGGGATCTATGGCTACACCTTC.

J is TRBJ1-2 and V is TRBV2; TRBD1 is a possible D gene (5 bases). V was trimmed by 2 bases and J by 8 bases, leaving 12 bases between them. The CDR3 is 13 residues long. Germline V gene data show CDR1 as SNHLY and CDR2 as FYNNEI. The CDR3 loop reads CASSEMAGSGYTF. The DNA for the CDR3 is TGTGCCAGCAGTGAAATGGCAGGGTCCGGCTACACCTTC.

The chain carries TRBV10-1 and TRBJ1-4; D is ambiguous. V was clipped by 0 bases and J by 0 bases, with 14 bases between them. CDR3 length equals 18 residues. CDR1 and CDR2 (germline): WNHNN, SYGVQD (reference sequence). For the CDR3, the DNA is TGCGCCAGCAGTGAGTCGAGGGCAGCCTCTGCAACTAATGAAAAACTGTTTTTT. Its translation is CASSESRAASATNEKLFF.

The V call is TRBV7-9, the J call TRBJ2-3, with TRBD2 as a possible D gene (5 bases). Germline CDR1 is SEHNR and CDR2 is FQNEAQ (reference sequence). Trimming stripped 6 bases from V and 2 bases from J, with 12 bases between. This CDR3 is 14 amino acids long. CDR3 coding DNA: TGTGCCAGCAGTTCCCGGACTGACACAGATACGCAGTATTTT. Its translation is CASSSRTDTDTQYF.

This CDR3 reads CASREGEMSWTEAFF. CDR3 bases: TGTGCCAGCCGGGAGGGGGAGATGTCCTGGACTGAAGCTTTCTTT. The rearrangement uses TRBV7-2 and TRBJ1-1; TRBD1 might be the D (6 bases). CDR1 and CDR2 (germline): SGHTA, FQGNSA. Trimming removed 8 bases at V and 5 bases at J, with 21 bases between. This CDR3 has 15 amino acids. Filled out from reference TRBV7-2 and TRBJ1-1, the complete variable domain reads GAGVSQSPSNKVTEKGKDVELRCDPISGHTALYWYRQSLGQGLEFLIYFQGNSAPDKSGLPSDRFSAERTGGSVSTLTIQRTQQEDSAVYLCASREGEMSWTEAFFGQGTRLTVV.

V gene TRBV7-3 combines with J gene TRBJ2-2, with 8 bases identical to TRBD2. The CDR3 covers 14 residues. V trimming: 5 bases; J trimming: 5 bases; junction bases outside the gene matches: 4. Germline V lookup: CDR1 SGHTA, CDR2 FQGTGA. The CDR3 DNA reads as TGTGCCAGCAGCCAACTAGCGGCGACCGGGGAGCTGTTTTTT. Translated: CASSQLAATGELFF.